The T cell receptor beta chain described here comes from a study of blood T cell repertoires in COVID-19. Study-level background: There were acute and convalescent COVID-19 samples, and they came from the United States, Italy and Spain. Sources were T cells, B-cell-depleted T cells, or PBMCs; the material itself was cDNA or gDNA.

This CDR3 has 15 residues. J lost 6 bases, V lost 6 bases, and 9 bases had no gene match. Germline assignment: CDR1 MDHEN and CDR2 SYDVKM. Per the original data handling: Estimated nucleated cell counts came from reference gene primer amplification. The data were produced by immunoSEQ multiplex PCR, yet TCRdb's version contains in-frame clones alone and is incomplete. That table supplies the V and J calls and clone size; D and trimming were determined from the DNA. In the table there are roughly 33,000 clones, approximately 86% of which are singletons. The sequence was collected from a human donor in a cohort sampled during active COVID-19. The V and J genes are TRBV28 and TRBJ1-5; 9 nucleotides match TRBD1. The sample comprised peripheral blood. The CDR3 sequence is CASRPGTGTFQPQHF. CDR3 in DNA: TGTGCCAGCAGGCCCGGGACAGGGACTTTTCAGCCCCAGCATTTT.